A selection of T cell receptor beta chains follows, all from one sample in a study of cytomegalovirus exposure and HLA in healthy donors. Only in-frame clones appear in the TCRdb table, and some are missing; sequencing was by immunoSEQ multiplex PCR. Here the sample spans a few hundred thousand clones, roughly 84% being singletons. The sequenced sample consisted of PBMCs. The receptors were sampled from a girl aged 5 to 17 in good health and CMV-seronegative. The CDR3 runs from the conserved cysteine through the conserved F or W. A D gene is named only where the DNA matches it firmly. Size values are once, few and many counts, or a class for expanded clones, and some rows have none.

CASNLQGGDTEAFF | TGTGCCAGCAATTTACAGGGGGGCGACACTGAAGCTTTCTTT | . | TRBJ1-1 | TRBD1 | TRBV2
CASSLWSGLAGGDEKLFF | TGCGCCAGCAGCTTGTGGTCAGGACTAGCCGGAGGGGATGAAAAACTGTTTTTT | . | TRBJ1-4 | . | TRBV5-1
CASSIPRTGIRMNTEAFF | TGTGCCAGTAGTATCCCTAGAACAGGGATTAGGATGAACACTGAAGCTTTCTTT | few | TRBJ1-1 | . | TRBV19
CASSLGDRIEQYF | TGCGCCAGCAGCTTGGGTGACAGGATCGAGCAGTACTTC | once | TRBJ2-7 | . | TRBV5-1
CASSWGVQSSGNTIYF | TGTGCCAGCAGCTGGGGGGTGCAGAGCTCTGGAAACACCATATATTTT | . | TRBJ1-3 | . | TRBV5-5
CAIRGHSNEKLFF | TGTGCCATCAGGGGACACTCTAATGAAAAACTGTTTTTT | . | TRBJ1-4 | . | TRBV10-3
CASSITTGTGNTIYF | TGTGCCAGCAGTATTACAACAGGGACTGGAAACACCATATATTTT | . | TRBJ1-3 | . | TRBV28
CASSSNHHRGSTEAFF | TGTGCCAGCAGCTCAAATCATCACAGGGGAAGTACTGAAGCTTTCTTT | . | TRBJ1-1 | TRBD1 | TRBV5-5
CASSQVRDFGELFF | TGCGCCAGCAGCCAAGTTCGGGACTTCGGGGAGCTGTTTTTT | . | TRBJ2-2 | . | TRBV4-1
CASSPGTSGYEQYF | TGTGCCAGCAGCCCCGGGACTAGCGGATACGAGCAGTACTTC | . | TRBJ2-7 | TRBD2 | TRBV11-2
CASSDDRGQEQYF | TGTGCCAGCAGCGACGACAGGGGCCAGGAGCAGTACTTC | once | TRBJ2-7 | TRBD1 | TRBV14
CASSLARGREGQYEQYF | TGTGCCAGCAGCTTAGCGAGGGGGCGGGAGGGCCAGTACGAGCAGTACTTC | . | TRBJ2-7 | TRBD2 | TRBV7-8
CSARYGTVQHF | TGCAGTGCTAGGTACGGGACAGTCCAGCATTTT | . | TRBJ1-5 | TRBD1 | TRBV20-1
CASGQATSYEQYF | TGTGCCAGTGGACAGGCAACCTCCTACGAGCAGTACTTC | . | TRBJ2-7 | TRBD1 | TRBV19
CASNNRFDQPQHF | TGTGCCAGTAACAACAGGTTCGATCAGCCCCAGCATTTT | . | TRBJ1-5 | . | TRBV19
CASSHGQENTEAFF | TGTGCCAGCAGCCATGGGCAGGAGAACACTGAAGCTTTCTTT | . | TRBJ1-1 | . | TRBV14
CASRKTGAGNTIYF | TGTGCCAGTAGGAAGACAGGCGCTGGAAACACCATATATTTT | . | TRBJ1-3 | . | TRBV19
CASSDIWREGYSEQFF | TGTGCCAGCAGTGACATATGGCGGGAGGGCTATAGTGAGCAGTTCTTC | . | TRBJ2-1 | TRBD2 | TRBV6-4
CASSLAGGPLEQYF | TGTGCCAGCAGTCTAGCGGGAGGGCCGTTAGAGCAGTACTTC | . | TRBJ2-7 | TRBD2 | TRBV7-9
CASSGGSYEQYF | TGTGCCAGCAGCGGTGGGAGCTACGAGCAGTACTTC | . | TRBJ2-7 | . | TRBV9
CASSRTRQGGDGYTF | TGTGCCAGCAGCCGAACCCGACAGGGGGGGGATGGCTACACCTTC | . | TRBJ1-2 | TRBD1 | TRBV6-5
CASSPGDSREQYF | TGTGCCAGCAGTCCTGGGGACTCTCGAGAGCAGTACTTC | . | TRBJ2-7 | . | TRBV28
CASSTGVWVSNQPQHF | TGTGCCAGCAGCACAGGTGTGTGGGTCAGCAATCAGCCCCAGCATTTT | . | TRBJ1-5 | . | TRBV7-8
CASSFGTGGAYEQYF | TGTGCCAGCAGCTTCGGGACAGGGGGCGCGTACGAGCAGTACTTC | once | TRBJ2-7 | TRBD1 | TRBV7-2
CASSFRDHQPQHF | TGTGCCAGTAGTTTCAGGGATCATCAGCCCCAGCATTTT | . | TRBJ1-5 | . | TRBV19
CASSYGAGRSDQPQHF | TGTGCCAGCAGTTACGGGGCAGGGAGGTCTGACCAGCCCCAGCATTTT | . | TRBJ1-5 | . | TRBV6-6
CASSLAKTSGAETQYF | TGTGCCAGCAGCTTGGCCAAGACTAGCGGCGCGGAGACCCAGTACTTC | . | TRBJ2-5 | TRBD2 | TRBV5-8
CASSSGGSGNQPQHF | TGTGCCAGCAGTTCTGGAGGGTCGGGCAATCAGCCCCAGCATTTT | once | TRBJ1-5 | . | TRBV28
CASTYSWDSSYGYTF | TGTGCCAGCACCTATTCTTGGGACAGCTCCTATGGCTACACCTTC | . | TRBJ1-2 | TRBD1 | TRBV6-1
CASSGLGQLSSYNEQFF | TGTGCCAGCAGCGGCCTCGGACAGCTGAGCTCCTACAATGAGCAGTTCTTC | . | TRBJ2-1 | . | TRBV7-9
CASRTVWTGGNGYTF | TGTGCCAGTAGAACGGTCTGGACAGGGGGCAATGGCTACACCTTC | . | TRBJ1-2 | TRBD1 | TRBV19
CASSSDRDYNSPLHF | TGTGCCAGCAGTTCCGACAGGGACTATAATTCACCCCTCCACTTT | . | TRBJ1-6 | TRBD1 | TRBV6-5
CASSTQGNTEAFF | TGTGCCAGTAGTACACAGGGAAACACTGAAGCTTTCTTT | . | TRBJ1-1 | . | TRBV19
CASSFFGGNYGYPF | TGTGCCAGCAGTTTTTTCGGCGGGAACTATGGCTACCCCTTC | . | TRBJ1-2 | . | TRBV28
CASRLRQGASYEQYF | TGTGCCAGCAGATTACGACAGGGGGCTTCGTACGAGCAGTACTTC | . | TRBJ2-7 | TRBD1 | TRBV5-6
CASSDRIGQGSNEQFF | TGTGCCAGCAGCGATAGAATCGGACAGGGGTCAAATGAGCAGTTCTTC | once | TRBJ2-1 | TRBD1 | TRBV27
CASSVHDEQFF | TGTGCCAGCAGTGTCCATGATGAGCAGTTCTTC | many | TRBJ2-1 | . | TRBV2
CASSSLAGSYEQYF | TGTGCCAGCAGTTCACTAGCGGGGTCCTACGAGCAGTACTTC | . | TRBJ2-7 | TRBD2 | TRBV27
CASSHDRGDTGELFF | TGTGCCAGCAGCCATGACAGAGGTGACACCGGGGAGCTGTTTTTT | once | TRBJ2-2 | . | TRBV11-3
CASGRESGGTYNEQFF | TGTGCCAGCGGACGAGAGAGCGGGGGAACTTACAATGAGCAGTTCTTC | . | TRBJ2-1 | TRBD2 | TRBV5-6
CASSEGRGWNGYTF | TGTGCCAGCAGTGAAGGCAGGGGTTGGAATGGCTACACCTTC | once | TRBJ1-2 | . | TRBV2
CSVEDRGGESGNTIYF | TGCAGCGTTGAAGATCGGGGGGGGGAGTCTGGAAACACCATATATTTT | . | TRBJ1-3 | . | TRBV29-1
CASSTGKKPRNEQFF | TGTGCCAGCAGTACCGGGAAAAAACCAAGGAATGAGCAGTTCTTC | . | TRBJ2-1 | . | TRBV28
CASSPRASRGTYEQYF | TGTGCCAGCAGCCCGCGGGCGTCGAGAGGGACCTACGAGCAGTACTTC | . | TRBJ2-7 | . | TRBV27
CASSPMTGSYNEQFF | TGTGCCAGCAGCCCTATGACGGGCTCCTACAATGAGCAGTTCTTC | . | TRBJ2-1 | . | TRBV7-3